Listed below are T cell receptor beta chains from one sample, sequenced in a study of early T cells in non-severe SARS-CoV-2 infection. TCRdb analysed the 5' RACE reads with MiXCR anew, one entry per CDR3 protein. The sample lists about 110,000 distinct CDR3 sequences, about 12% seen once, with roughly 2.9% in the top ten. Sequencing used whole blood. The receptor set was obtained from an adult who was a healthcare worker with PCR-confirmed SARS-CoV-2 infection or an uninfected control (not recorded which). Each CDR3 is given with its conserved first and last residue. The D gene is left open where the match is weak. For some rows the clone size is stated as once, few or many, or as a class when expanded; others skip it.

clone_size,v_call,j_call,d_call,cdr3_length,cdr3_nt,cdr3_aa
NA,TRBV3-1,TRBJ1-4,TRBD1,14,TGTGCCAGCAGCTCGGACAGGCGGAACGAAAAACTGTTTTTT,CASSSDRRNEKLFF
few,TRBV4-2,TRBJ2-7,NA,13,TGTGCCAGCAGCCCCGGGGGTTCCTACGAGCAGTACTTC,CASSPGGSYEQYF
NA,TRBV20-1,TRBJ1-1,NA,11,TGCAGAGGGGTGAGGGGCACTGAAGCTTTCTTT,CRGVRGTEAFF
many,TRBV20-1,TRBJ1-5,TRBD1,13,TGCAGTGCCCAGGGGGGGGCGAATCAGCCCCAGCATTTT,CSAQGGANQPQHF
many,TRBV20-1,TRBJ1-3,NA,13,TGCAGTGCTAGACAGGAGTCTGGAAACACCATATATTTT,CSARQESGNTIYF
few,TRBV20-1,TRBJ2-5,NA,13,TGCAGTGCTAGAAGGCTTGCATTGGAGACCCAGTACTTC,CSARRLALETQYF
NA,TRBV7-6,TRBJ2-1,TRBD2,13,TGTGCCAGCAGCTTGCTAGCGAGAGCGGGGGAGTTCTTC,CASSLLARAGEFF
many,TRBV14,TRBJ2-7,TRBD2,14,TGTGCCAGCAGCCGTGCGGGACTAGCCCTCGAGCAGTACTTC,CASSRAGLALEQYF
many,TRBV7-3,TRBJ2-5,TRBD2,14,TGTGCCAGCAGCTCGGGACTAACGTCGGAGACCCAGTACTTC,CASSSGLTSETQYF
NA,TRBV2,TRBJ1-1,NA,13,TGTGCCAGCACCGGGACGGCGGGGACTGAAGCTTTCTTT,CASTGTAGTEAFF
few,TRBV20-1,TRBJ2-1,TRBD2,13,TGCAGTGCCCTAGCGGGGGGGCTGGATGAGCAGTTCTTC,CSALAGGLDEQFF
many,TRBV19,TRBJ1-5,NA,14,TGTGCCACCTCGTCAGCCCAGAGCAATCAGCCCCAGCATTTT,CATSSAQSNQPQHF
few,TRBV6-2/TRBV6-3,TRBJ2-1,TRBD2,15,TGTGCCAGCACCCGACTAGCGAGTCTTTACAATGAGCAGTTCTTC,CASTRLASLYNEQFF
NA,TRBV29-1,TRBJ2-7,TRBD2,14,TGCAGCGTAGTACTAGCGGAAAGCTCCTACGAGCAGTACTTC,CSVVLAESSYEQYF
NA,TRBV12-3/TRBV12-4,TRBJ2-2,NA,12,TGTGCCAGCAGAGAGAACACCGGGGAGCTGTTTTTT,CASRENTGELFF
many,TRBV30,TRBJ1-2,NA,13,TGTGCCTGGAGTGAAGGGGGAGGGGCCGGCTACACCTTC,CAWSEGGGAGYTF
few,TRBV6-4,TRBJ1-1,NA,13,TGTGCCAGCAGTGAAGAGACGGGCACTGAAGCTTTCTTT,CASSEETGTEAFF
many,TRBV20-1,TRBJ2-1,TRBD2,15,TGCAGTGCTCCCCCTAGCGGGAGGCTAGCCAATGAGCAGTTCTTC,CSAPPSGRLANEQFF
few,TRBV28,TRBJ1-2,NA,13,TGTGCCAGCAGTTTCTGGGGAGGAGAGGGAATCACCTTC,CASSFWGGEGITF
few,TRBV10-3,TRBJ2-3,NA,15,TGTGCGTCCAGAGGACAGCGGGGCGTTCTAGATACGCAGTATTTT,CASRGQRGVLDTQYF
NA,TRBV4-2,TRBJ1-5,NA,16,TGTGCCAGCAGCCCCCGGACAGATTATAGCAATCAGCCCCAGCATTTT,CASSPRTDYSNQPQHF
few,TRBV6-5,TRBJ2-3,NA,15,TGTGCCAGCAGGAAGACGGGCTTGTGGACAGATACGCAGTATTTT,CASRKTGLWTDTQYF
NA,TRBV11-1,TRBJ2-1,NA,12,TGTGCCAGCAGCCCCTCATACAATGAGCAGTTCTTC,CASSPSYNEQFF
many,TRBV7-6,TRBJ1-1,NA,13,TGTGCCAGCAGACAAAATATGAACACTGAAGCTTTCTTT,CASRQNMNTEAFF
few,TRBV7-9,TRBJ2-1,TRBD2,15,TGTGCCAGCAGCTCCAGCGGGAGTGAATACAATGAGCAGTTCTTC,CASSSSGSEYNEQFF
many,TRBV24-1,TRBJ2-5,TRBD1,15,TGTGCCACCAGTGAAACAACCAGGGGGAGAGAGACCCAGTACTTC,CATSETTRGRETQYF
few,TRBV7-9,TRBJ2-7,TRBD2,17,TGTGCCAGCAGCTCTGGAATTACTAGCGGGGAAACCTACGAGCAGTACTTC,CASSSGITSGETYEQYF
NA,TRBV11-3,TRBJ2-1,NA,12,TGTGCCAGCAGCTTGCAGAGTGACGAATCGTTCTTC,CASSLQSDESFF
few,TRBV12-3/TRBV12-4,TRBJ2-1,TRBD2,17,TGTGCCAGCAGCCCAGACTGGGCCAGCGGGAGCTGGCGGGAGCAGTTCTTC,CASSPDWASGSWREQFF
NA,TRBV29-1,TRBJ2-7,NA,12,TGCAGCGTTGCCATTGGGGGATACGAGCAGTACTTC,CSVAIGGYEQYF
NA,TRBV12-3/TRBV12-4,TRBJ2-7,NA,14,TGTGCCAGCAGTTTGGCAGGAATGTCCTACGAGCAGTACTTC,CASSLAGMSYEQYF
many,TRBV6-2/TRBV6-3,TRBJ2-7,NA,12,TGTGCCAGCAGTAGAGGTCTTTACGAGCAGTACTTC,CASSRGLYEQYF
few,TRBV29-1,TRBJ2-5,NA,12,TGCAGCGTTGACCAGGGTAAAAAGACCCAGTACTTC,CSVDQGKKTQYF
few,TRBV28,TRBJ1-1,NA,14,TGTGCCAGCAGTTTGGGACCCGGTGACACTGAAGCTTTCTTT,CASSLGPGDTEAFF
few,TRBV29-1,TRBJ1-1,NA,12,TGCAGCGTTCAGGGTATGAACACTGAAGCTTTCTTT,CSVQGMNTEAFF
few,TRBV18,TRBJ2-5,NA,15,TGTGCCAGCTCACCACAAAATACAAGGGGAGAGACCCAGTACTTC,CASSPQNTRGETQYF
few,TRBV11-2,TRBJ2-7,NA,13,TGTGCCAGCAGCTTATTCAGGGCAGCTCTCGAGTACTTC,CASSLFRAALEYF
many,TRBV29-1,TRBJ1-1,NA,11,TGCAGCGTTGCAGGGGAAGGTGAAGCTTTCTTT,CSVAGEGEAFF
few,TRBV18,TRBJ1-5,NA,14,TGTGCCAGCTCAACCGGGACAAGCAATCAGCCCCAGCATTTT,CASSTGTSNQPQHF
few,TRBV11-1,TRBJ2-1,TRBD2,16,TGTGCCAGCACCCTAGGTGGGACTACATCCTACAATGAGCAGTTCTTC,CASTLGGTTSYNEQFF
many,TRBV6-5,TRBJ2-7,TRBD1,15,TGTGCCAGCAGTTACACTGGGGACAGGGGAGGGGAGCAGTACTTC,CASSYTGDRGGEQYF
few,TRBV5-1,TRBJ2-1,TRBD2,15,TGCGCCAGCAGCTTGGAGGTTACTAGCGTCAATGAGCAGTTCTTC,CASSLEVTSVNEQFF
few,TRBV20-1,TRBJ2-7,NA,13,TGCAGTGCTAGAGATGGGGTATTCTACGAGCAGTACTTC,CSARDGVFYEQYF
few,TRBV11-2,TRBJ2-5,TRBD1,14,TGTGCCAGCAGCTCGGGACAGAAATTACGGACCCAGTACTTC,CASSSGQKLRTQYF
NA,TRBV12-3/TRBV12-4,TRBJ1-2,NA,15,TGTCCCAGCAGTTTAGCGAAGGGCCCGTTCTATGGCTACACCTTC,CPSSLAKGPFYGYTF